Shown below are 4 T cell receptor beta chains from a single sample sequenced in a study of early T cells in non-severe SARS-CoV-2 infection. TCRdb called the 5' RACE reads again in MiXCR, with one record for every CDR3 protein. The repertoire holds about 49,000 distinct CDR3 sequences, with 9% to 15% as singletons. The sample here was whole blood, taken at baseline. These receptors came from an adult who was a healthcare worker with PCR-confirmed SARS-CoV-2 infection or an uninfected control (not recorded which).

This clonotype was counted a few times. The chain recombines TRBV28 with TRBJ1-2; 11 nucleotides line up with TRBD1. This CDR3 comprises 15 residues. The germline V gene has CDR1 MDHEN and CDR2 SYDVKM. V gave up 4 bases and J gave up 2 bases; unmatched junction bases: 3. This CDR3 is CASSSGQGANYGYTF. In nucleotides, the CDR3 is TGTGCCAGCAGTTCAGGACAGGGGGCGAACTATGGCTACACCTTC.

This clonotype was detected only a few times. The CDR3 protein is CASSLGFDGQGLSGETQYF. CDR3 bases: TGTGCCAGCAGCCTAGGATTTGACGGACAGGGGTTAAGCGGAGAGACCCAGTACTTC. This sequence joins TRBV5-4 and TRBJ2-5, with TRBD1 matching 9 bases. The CDR3 runs 19 residues. Germline CDR1 SGHNT, CDR2 YYREEE (reference sequence). With 4 bases clipped from V and 4 bases from J, the junction kept 20 bases outside the gene matches. Full variable domain (outside the CDR3, taken from reference TRBV5-4 and TRBJ2-5): ETGVTQSPTHLIKTRGQQVTLRCSSQSGHNTVSWYQQALGQGPQFIFQYYREEENGRGNFPPRFSGLQFPNYSSELNVNALELDDSALYLCASSLGFDGQGLSGETQYFGPGTRLLVL.

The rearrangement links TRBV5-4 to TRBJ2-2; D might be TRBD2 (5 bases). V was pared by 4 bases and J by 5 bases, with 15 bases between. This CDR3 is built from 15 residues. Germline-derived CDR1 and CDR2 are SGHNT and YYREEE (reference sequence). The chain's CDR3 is CASSTERVDTGELFF. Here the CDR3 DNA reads TGTGCCAGCAGCACGGAGAGGGTCGATACCGGGGAGCTGTTTTTT.

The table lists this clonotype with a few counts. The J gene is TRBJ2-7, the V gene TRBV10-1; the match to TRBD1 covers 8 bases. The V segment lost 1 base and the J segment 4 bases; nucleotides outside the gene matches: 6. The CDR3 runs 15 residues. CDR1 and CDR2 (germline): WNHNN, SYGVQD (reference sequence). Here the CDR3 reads CASSEFGTGGYEQYF. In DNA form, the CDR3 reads TGCGCCAGCAGTGAGTTCGGGACAGGTGGATACGAGCAGTACTTC.